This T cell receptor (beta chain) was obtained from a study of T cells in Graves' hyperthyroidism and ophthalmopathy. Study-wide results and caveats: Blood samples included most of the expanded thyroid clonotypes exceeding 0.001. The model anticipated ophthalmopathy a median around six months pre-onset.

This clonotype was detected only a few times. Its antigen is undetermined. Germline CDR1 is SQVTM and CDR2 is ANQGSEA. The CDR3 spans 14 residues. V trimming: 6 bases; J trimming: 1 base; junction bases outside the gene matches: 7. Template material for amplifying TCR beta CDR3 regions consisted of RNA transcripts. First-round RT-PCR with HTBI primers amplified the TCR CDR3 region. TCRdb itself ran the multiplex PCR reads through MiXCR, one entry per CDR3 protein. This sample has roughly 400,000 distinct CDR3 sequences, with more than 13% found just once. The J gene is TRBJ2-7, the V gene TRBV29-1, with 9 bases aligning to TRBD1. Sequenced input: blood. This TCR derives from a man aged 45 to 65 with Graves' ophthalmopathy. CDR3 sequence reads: CSVNTGTGSYEQYF. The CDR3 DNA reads TGCAGCGTCAATACCGGGACAGGGTCCTACGAGCAGTACTTC.